This passage covers 14 T cell receptor beta chains from one sample sequenced in a study of OX40 agonist ivuxolimab in advanced cancers. Assay used: immunoSEQ multiplex PCR; TCRdb lists only in-frame clones, some missing. The table shows more than 55,000 clones, with roughly 90% occurring only once. The sequences come from CD4+ or CD8+ T cells sorted from blood, collected in a trial of the OX40 agonist ivuxolimab. The receptors were gathered from an adult with an advanced solid tumor such as melanoma, head and neck, liver or kidney cancer.

This chain joins TRBV9 and TRBJ1-6, with TRBD1 matching 7 bases. The CDR3 totals 17 residues. Germline V CDR1 and CDR2: SGDLS, YYNGEE. Unmatched junction bases numbered 6, after V lost 3 bases and J lost 0 bases. The CDR3 DNA follows: TGTGCCAGCAGCGCGACAGGGAGAAGCTCCTATAATTCACCCCTCCACTTT. This translates into CASSATGRSSYNSPLHF.

The chain carries TRBV9 and TRBJ2-2; weak D call: TRBD2 (6 bases). The CDR3 has 17 residues. Germline values: CDR1 SGDLS, CDR2 YYNGEE. Trimming took off 1 base at V and 1 base at J, with 14 bases between the two ends. The CDR3 here is CASSVLAEIKNTGELFF. CDR3 nucleotides: TGTGCCAGCAGCGTATTAGCGGAAATTAAGAACACCGGGGAGCTGTTTTTT.

Comment on this clone: The same CDR3 is also encoded by other DNA sequences in this sample. The chain has TRBV6-5 and TRBJ2-7; the D call may be TRBD1 or TRBD2 (5 bases each). CDR1 and CDR2 from the germline V gene are MNHEY and SVGAGI. The CDR3 totals 15 residues. V lost 0 bases, J lost 0 bases, and 9 bases lay in between. The CDR3 sequence: CASSYSAGSSYEQYF. The DNA for the CDR3 is TGTGCCAGCAGTTACTCAGCAGGGAGCTCCTACGAGCAGTACTTC.

This clone was recorded once. This rearrangement joins TRBV5-5 to TRBJ1-1; a possible D gene is TRBD1 (5 bases). The germline CDR1 and CDR2 sequences are SGHKS and YYEKEE (reference sequence). The CDR3 totals 15 residues. V lost 0 bases to trimming and J lost 4 bases, with 13 bases between them. The CDR3 is CASSLEAGIGTEAFF. DNA of the CDR3: TGTGCCAGCAGCTTGGAGGCAGGGATAGGCACTGAAGCTTTCTTT.

In DNA form, the CDR3 reads TGCGCCAGCAGCACGCGGCAGGGGAGGCACGAGCAGTACTTC. It is translated as CASSTRQGRHEQYF. This chain joins TRBV5-1 and TRBJ2-7; possibly TRBD1 or TRBD2 for D (6 bases each). Between the trimmed V and J ends, which lost 4 bases and 5 bases, there was a span of 16 bases. CDR3 length: 14 amino acids. The germline V gene encodes CDR1 SGHRS and CDR2 YFSETQ.

This clone appeared once. This sequence joins TRBV13 and TRBJ2-2, with 7 nucleotides matching TRBD1. The CDR3 spans 15 residues. Trimming removed 5 bases from V and 1 base from J; junction bases left unmatched: 4. Per germline, CDR1 PRHDT and CDR2 FYEKMQ (reference sequence). The CDR3 nucleotides read TGTGCCAGCAGCCCGCGGACAGGGAACACCGGGGAGCTGTTTTTT. It codes for CASSPRTGNTGELFF.

CDR3: CASSRLDQGSYNEQFF. CDR3 nucleotide sequence: TGTGCCAGCTCACGACTAGACCAAGGCTCCTACAATGAGCAGTTCTTC. The rearrangement links TRBV18 to TRBJ2-1; tentative D call: TRBD2 (6 bases). The V gene's germline CDR1 is KGHSH and CDR2 LQKENI. V lost 4 bases and J lost 0, with 13 bases in between. The CDR3 consists of 16 residues.

The DNA of the CDR3 is TGTGCCAGCAGCTTCCTAGCGGGGGGCCTCAGCACAGATACGCAGTATTTT. This gives the protein CASSFLAGGLSTDTQYF. The chain recombines TRBV5-8 with TRBJ2-3; 11 nucleotides line up with TRBD2. The ends lost 2 bases at V and 0 bases at J; junction bases unmatched: 5. The CDR3 has 17 amino acids. Germline V gene data show CDR1 as SGHTS and CDR2 as YDEGEE.

The chain recombines TRBV7-2 with TRBJ2-6; D not resolved. Per the germline V gene, CDR1 is SGHTA and CDR2 is FQGNSA. Trimming shortened V by 8 bases and J by 0 bases, and 8 bases separated the two germline ends. CDR3 length: 14 amino acids. The CDR3 nucleotides read TGTGCCAGCCTAGACCGCTCTGGGGCCAACGTCCTGACTTTC. It is translated as CASLDRSGANVLTF.

The chain joins TRBV15 to TRBJ2-5; 7 nucleotides agree with TRBD2. There are 16 residues in the CDR3. The trim removed 0 bases at V and 3 bases at J, leaving 7 bases unmatched. Germline V gene sequence: CDR1 LNHNV, CDR2 YYDKDF (reference sequence). The CDR3 loop is CATSRDWGGVKETQYF. The CDR3 nucleotides read TGTGCCACCAGCAGAGATTGGGGGGGTGTTAAAGAGACCCAGTACTTC.

The J gene is TRBJ2-2, the V gene TRBV5-6; TRBD2 might be the D (6 bases). V was shortened by 1 base and J by 4 bases, with 14 bases between the two germline ends. This CDR3 is 16 amino acids long. The germline gives CDR1 SGHDT, CDR2 YYEEEE. CDR3: CASSLPRLEGTGELFF. The CDR3 coding sequence is TGTGCCAGCAGCTTGCCCCGACTAGAGGGCACCGGGGAGCTGTTTTTT.

V is TRBV12-5 and J is TRBJ2-6, with TRBD1 as a possible D gene (5 bases). Trimming stripped 5 bases from V and 5 bases from J, with 22 bases between. Germline assignment: CDR1 LGHNT and CDR2 FRNRAP. The CDR3 contains 18 residues. CDR3 sequence: CASGMIPAGQSRANVLTF. The CDR3, as DNA: TGTGCTAGTGGTATGATACCTGCAGGACAAAGTCGGGCCAACGTCCTGACTTTC.

The chain couples TRBV5-1 to TRBJ2-1; 9 positions match TRBD2. Germline loops: CDR1 SGHRS, CDR2 YFSETQ. The J segment lost 6 bases and the V segment lost 1 base, leaving 2 bases of the junction unmatched. The CDR3 has 14 amino acids. The CDR3 DNA reads as TGCGCCAGCAGCTTGCAGCGGGAGGTCAATGAGCAGTTCTTC. This sequence encodes CASSLQREVNEQFF.

The V and J genes are TRBV11-2 and TRBJ2-6; no reliable D call. The CDR3 length is 16 residues. V was clipped by 1 base and J by 0 bases, with 7 bases between them. From germline, CDR1 is SGHAT and CDR2 FQNNGV. The CDR3 DNA reads TGTGCCAGCAGCTTAGTCATCAGCTCTGGGGCCAACGTCCTGACTTTC. Residues: CASSLVISSGANVLTF.